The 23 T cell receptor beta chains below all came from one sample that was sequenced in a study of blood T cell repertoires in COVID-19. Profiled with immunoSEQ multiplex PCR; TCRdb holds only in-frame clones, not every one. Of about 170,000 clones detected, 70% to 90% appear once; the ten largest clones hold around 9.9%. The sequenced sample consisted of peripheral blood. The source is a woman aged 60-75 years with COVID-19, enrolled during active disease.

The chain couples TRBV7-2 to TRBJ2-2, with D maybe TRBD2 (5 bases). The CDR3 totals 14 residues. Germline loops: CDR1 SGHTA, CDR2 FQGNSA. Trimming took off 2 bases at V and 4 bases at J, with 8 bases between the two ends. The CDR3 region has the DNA TGTGCCAGCAGCTTATCCCGGGGCACCGGGGAGCTGTTTTTT. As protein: CASSLSRGTGELFF.

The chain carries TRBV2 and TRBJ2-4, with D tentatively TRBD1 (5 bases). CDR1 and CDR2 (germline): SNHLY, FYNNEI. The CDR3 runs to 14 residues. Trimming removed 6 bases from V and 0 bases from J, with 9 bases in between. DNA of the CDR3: TGTGCCAGCAGCCTGGGGCAAGCCAAAAACATTCAGTACTTC. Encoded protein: CASSLGQAKNIQYF.

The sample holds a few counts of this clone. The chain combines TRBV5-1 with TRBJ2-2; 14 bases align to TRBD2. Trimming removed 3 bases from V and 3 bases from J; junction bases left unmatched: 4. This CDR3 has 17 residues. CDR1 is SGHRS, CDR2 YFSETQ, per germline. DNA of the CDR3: TGCGCCAGCAGCTCCGGACTAGCGGGAGGTTACACCGGGGAGCTGTTTTTT. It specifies CASSSGLAGGYTGELFF.

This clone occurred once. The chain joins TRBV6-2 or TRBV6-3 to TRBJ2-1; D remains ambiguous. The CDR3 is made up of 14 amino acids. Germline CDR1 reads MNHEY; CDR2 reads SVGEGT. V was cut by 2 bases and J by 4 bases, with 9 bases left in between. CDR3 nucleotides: TGTGCCAGCAGTTACCGGGTGGCTTACAATGAGCAGTTCTTC. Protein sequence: CASSYRVAYNEQFF.

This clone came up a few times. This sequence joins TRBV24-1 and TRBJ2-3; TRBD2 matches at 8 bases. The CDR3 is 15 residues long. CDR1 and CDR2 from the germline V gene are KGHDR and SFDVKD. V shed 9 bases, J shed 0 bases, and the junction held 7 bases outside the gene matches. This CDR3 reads CATPSAGGSTDTQYF. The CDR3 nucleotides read TGTGCCACCCCCTCCGCGGGGGGTAGCACAGATACGCAGTATTTT.

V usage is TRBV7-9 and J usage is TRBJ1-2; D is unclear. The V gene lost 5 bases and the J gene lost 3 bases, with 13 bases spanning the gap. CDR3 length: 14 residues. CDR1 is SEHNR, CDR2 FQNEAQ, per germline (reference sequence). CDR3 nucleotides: TGTGCCAGCAGCGAGACTCTGAACTACTATGGCTACACCTTC. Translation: CASSETLNYYGYTF.

CDR3 residues: CARSLGGMWIETQYF. The CDR3 nucleotides are TGTGCCAGAAGCTTGGGCGGGATGTGGATCGAGACCCAGTACTTC. The chain is built from TRBV5-3 and TRBJ2-5; weak D call: TRBD2 (6 bases). TRBV5-3 is treated as an ORF (open reading frame) with a function not yet certain. Trimming cost V 0 bases and J 5 bases, with 14 bases left between them. CDR3 length: 15 amino acids.

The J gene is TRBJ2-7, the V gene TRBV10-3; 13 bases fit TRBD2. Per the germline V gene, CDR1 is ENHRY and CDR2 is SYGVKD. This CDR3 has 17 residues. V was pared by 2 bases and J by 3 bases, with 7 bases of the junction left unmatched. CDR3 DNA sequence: TGTGCCATCAGTGAGGACTGGTGGACTAGCGGGAGCTACGAGCAGTACTTC. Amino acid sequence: CAISEDWWTSGSYEQYF.

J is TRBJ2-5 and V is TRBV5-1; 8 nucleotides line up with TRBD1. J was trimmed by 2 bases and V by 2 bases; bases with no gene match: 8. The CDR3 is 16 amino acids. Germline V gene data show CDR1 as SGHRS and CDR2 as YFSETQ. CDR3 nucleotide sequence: TGCGCCAGCAGCTTCAACAGGGGGTCTGGACAAGAGACCCAGTACTTC. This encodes CASSFNRGSGQETQYF.

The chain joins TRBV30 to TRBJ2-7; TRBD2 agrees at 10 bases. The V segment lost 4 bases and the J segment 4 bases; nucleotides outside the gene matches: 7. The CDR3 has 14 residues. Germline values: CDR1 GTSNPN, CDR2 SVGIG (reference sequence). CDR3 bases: TGTGCCTGGACCTGGACTAGCGGAGGTTACGAGCAGTACTTC. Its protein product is CAWTWTSGGYEQYF.

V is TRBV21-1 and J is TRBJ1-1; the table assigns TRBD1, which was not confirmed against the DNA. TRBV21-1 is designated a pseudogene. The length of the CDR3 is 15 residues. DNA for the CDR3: TGTGCCAGCACCCTCATAGGGACAGTGACCACTGAAGCTTTCTTT. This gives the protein CASTLIGTVTTEAFF.

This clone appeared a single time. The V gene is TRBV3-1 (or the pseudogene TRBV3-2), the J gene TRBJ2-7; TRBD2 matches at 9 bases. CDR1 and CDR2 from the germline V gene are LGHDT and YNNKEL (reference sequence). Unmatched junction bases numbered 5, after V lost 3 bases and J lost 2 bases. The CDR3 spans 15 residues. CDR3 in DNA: TGTGCCAGCAGCCAGAGCGGGAGGCCCCCCTACGAGCAGTACTTC. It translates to CASSQSGRPPYEQYF.

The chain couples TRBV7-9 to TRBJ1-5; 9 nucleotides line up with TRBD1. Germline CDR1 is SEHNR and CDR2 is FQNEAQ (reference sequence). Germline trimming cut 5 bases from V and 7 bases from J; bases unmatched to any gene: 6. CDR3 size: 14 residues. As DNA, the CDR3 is TGTGCCAGCAGCCGGGGACAGGGAGGCCAGCCCCAGCATTTT. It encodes CASSRGQGGQPQHF.

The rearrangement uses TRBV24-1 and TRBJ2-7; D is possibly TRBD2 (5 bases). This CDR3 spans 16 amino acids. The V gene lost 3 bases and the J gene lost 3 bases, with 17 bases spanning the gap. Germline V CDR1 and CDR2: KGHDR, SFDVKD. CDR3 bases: TGTGCCACCAGTGATCCTAGACCGGGGAATAGCTACGAGCAGTACTTC. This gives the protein CATSDPRPGNSYEQYF.

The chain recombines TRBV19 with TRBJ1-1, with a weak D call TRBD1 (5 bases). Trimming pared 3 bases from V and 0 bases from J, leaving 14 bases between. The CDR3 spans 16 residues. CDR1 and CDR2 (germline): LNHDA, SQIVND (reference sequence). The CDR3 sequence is CASSIRGRGMNTEAFF. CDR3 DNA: TGTGCCAGTAGTATTAGGGGCCGGGGGATGAACACTGAAGCTTTCTTT.

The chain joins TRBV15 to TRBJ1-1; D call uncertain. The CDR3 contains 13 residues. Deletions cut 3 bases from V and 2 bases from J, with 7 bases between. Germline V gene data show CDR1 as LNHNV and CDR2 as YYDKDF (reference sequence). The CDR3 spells CATSRPTNTEAFF. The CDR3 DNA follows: TGTGCCACCAGCAGGCCCACAAACACTGAAGCTTTCTTT.

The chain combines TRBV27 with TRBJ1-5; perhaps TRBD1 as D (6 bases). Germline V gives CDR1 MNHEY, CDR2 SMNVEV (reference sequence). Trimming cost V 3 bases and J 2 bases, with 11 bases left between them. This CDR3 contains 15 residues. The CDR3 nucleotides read TGTGCCAGCAGTTTTTTGGGGGCTGGCAATCAGCCCCAGCATTTT. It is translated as CASSFLGAGNQPQHF.

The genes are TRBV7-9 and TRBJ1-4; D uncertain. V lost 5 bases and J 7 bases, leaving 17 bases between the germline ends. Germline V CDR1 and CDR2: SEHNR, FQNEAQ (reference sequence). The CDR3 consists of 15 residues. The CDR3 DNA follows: TGTGCCAGCAGCCTCCGAGGCCTCGCGGGTGAAAAACTGTTTTTT. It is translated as CASSLRGLAGEKLFF.

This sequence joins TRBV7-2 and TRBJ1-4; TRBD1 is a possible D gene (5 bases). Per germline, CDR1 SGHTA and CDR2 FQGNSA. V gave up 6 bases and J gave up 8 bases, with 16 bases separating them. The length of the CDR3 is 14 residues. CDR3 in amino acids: CASREGRALEKLFF. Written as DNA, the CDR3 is TGTGCCAGCAGGGAGGGACGGGCTCTGGAAAAACTGTTTTTT.

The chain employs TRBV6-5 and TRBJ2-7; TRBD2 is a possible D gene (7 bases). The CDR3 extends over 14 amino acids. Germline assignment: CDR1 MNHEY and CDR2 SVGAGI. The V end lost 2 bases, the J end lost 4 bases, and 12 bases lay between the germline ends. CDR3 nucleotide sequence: TGTGCCAGCAGTTACGGCAGGGGAGGGTACGAGCAGTACTTC. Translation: CASSYGRGGYEQYF.

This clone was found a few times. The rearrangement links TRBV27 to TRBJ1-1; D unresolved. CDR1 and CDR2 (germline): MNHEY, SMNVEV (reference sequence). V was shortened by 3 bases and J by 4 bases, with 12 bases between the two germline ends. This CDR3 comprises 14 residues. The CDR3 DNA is TGTGCCAGCAGTTTTAAGCGTCGGGGCACTGAAGCTTTCTTT. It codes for CASSFKRRGTEAFF.

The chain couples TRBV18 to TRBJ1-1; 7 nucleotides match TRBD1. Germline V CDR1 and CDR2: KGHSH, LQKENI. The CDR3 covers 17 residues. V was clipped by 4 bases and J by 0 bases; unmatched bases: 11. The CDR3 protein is CASSLNRDSNMNTEAFF. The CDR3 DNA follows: TGTGCCAGCTCACTCAATAGGGACAGCAATATGAACACTGAAGCTTTCTTT.

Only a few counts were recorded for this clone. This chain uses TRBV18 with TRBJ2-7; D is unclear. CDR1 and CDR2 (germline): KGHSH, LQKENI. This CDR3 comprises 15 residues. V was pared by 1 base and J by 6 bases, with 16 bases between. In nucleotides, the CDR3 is TGTGCCAGCTCACCACTCCGGGTCTCGCCAGCCGAGCAGTACTTC. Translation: CASSPLRVSPAEQYF. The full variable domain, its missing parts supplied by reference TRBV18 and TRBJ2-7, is NAGVMQNPRHLVRRRGQEARLRCSPMKGHSHVYWYRQLPEEGLKFMVYLQKENIIDESGMPKERFSAEFPKEGPSILRIQQVVRGDSAAYFCASSPLRVSPAEQYFGPGTRLTVT.